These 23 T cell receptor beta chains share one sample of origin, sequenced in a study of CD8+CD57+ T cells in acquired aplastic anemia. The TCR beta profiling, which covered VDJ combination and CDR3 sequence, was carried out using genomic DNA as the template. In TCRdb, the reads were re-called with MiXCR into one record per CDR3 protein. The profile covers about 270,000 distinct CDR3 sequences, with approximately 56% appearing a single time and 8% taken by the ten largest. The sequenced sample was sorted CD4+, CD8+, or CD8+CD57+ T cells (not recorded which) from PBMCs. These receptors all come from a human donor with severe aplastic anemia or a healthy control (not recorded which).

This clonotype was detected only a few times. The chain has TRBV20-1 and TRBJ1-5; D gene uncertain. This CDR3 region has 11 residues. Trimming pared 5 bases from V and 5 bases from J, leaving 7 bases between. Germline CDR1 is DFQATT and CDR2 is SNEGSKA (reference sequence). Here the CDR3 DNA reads TGCAGTGCTGGTAAAGATCAGCCCCAGCATTTT. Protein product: CSAGKDQPQHF.

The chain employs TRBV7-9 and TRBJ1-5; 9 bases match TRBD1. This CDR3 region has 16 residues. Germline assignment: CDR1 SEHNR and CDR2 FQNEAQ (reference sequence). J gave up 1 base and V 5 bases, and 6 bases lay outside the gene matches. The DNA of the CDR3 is TGTGCCAGCAGCCCCTCGACAGGGGGGAGCAATCAGCCCCAGCATTTT. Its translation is CASSPSTGGSNQPQHF.

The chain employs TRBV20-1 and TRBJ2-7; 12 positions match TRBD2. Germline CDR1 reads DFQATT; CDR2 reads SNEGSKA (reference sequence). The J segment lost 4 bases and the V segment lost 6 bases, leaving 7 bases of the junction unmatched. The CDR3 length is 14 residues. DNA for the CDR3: TGCAGTGCCCTACCGACTAGCGGGGGTTACGAGCAGTACTTC. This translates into CSALPTSGGYEQYF.

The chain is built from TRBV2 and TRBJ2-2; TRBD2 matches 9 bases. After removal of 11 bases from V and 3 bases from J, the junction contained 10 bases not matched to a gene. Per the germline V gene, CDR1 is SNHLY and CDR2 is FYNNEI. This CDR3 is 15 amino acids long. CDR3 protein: CAAAGGGADTGELFF. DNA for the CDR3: TGTGCCGCAGCCGGCGGGGGGGCCGACACCGGGGAGCTGTTTTTT.

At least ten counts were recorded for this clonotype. The CDR3 here is CASSLYPGQGIGDEQYF. The CDR3 DNA reads TGTGCCAGCAGCTTGTATCCGGGACAGGGGATAGGCGACGAGCAGTACTTC. This rearrangement joins TRBV5-4 to TRBJ2-7; TRBD1 aligns across 10 bases. Germline assignment: CDR1 SGHNT and CDR2 YYREEE (reference sequence). The CDR3 has 17 amino acids. J gave up 5 bases and V 1 base, and 12 bases lay outside the gene matches.

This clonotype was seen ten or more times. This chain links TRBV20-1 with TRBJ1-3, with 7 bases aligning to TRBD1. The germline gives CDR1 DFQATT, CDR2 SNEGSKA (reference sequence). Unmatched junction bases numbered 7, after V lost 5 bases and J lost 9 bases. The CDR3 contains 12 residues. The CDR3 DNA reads TGCAGTGCTCTAGGGGGCGGTGGCACCATATATTTT. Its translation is CSALGGGGTIYF.

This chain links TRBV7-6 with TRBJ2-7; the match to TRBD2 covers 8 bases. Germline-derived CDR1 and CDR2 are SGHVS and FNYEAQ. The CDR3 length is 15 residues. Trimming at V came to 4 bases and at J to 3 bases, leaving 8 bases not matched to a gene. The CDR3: CASSSGGAQGYEQYF. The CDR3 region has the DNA TGTGCCAGCAGCTCCGGGGGGGCGCAAGGCTACGAGCAGTACTTC.

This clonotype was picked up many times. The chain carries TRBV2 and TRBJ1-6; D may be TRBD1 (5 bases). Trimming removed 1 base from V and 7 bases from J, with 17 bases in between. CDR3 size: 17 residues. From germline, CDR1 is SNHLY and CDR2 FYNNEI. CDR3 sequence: CASSEVVRGLSNSPLHF. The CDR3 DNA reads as TGTGCCAGCAGTGAAGTAGTTCGGGGGTTGTCGAATTCACCCCTCCACTTT. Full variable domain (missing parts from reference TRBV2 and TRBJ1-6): EPEVTQTPSHQVTQMGQEVILRCVPISNHLYFYWYRQILGQKVEFLVSFYNNEISEKSEIFDDQFSVERPDGSNFTLKIRSTKLEDSAMYFCASSEVVRGLSNSPLHFGNGTRLTVT.

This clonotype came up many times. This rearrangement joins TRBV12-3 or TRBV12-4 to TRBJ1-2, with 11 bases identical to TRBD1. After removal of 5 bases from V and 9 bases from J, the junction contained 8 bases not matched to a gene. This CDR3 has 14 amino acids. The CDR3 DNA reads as TGTGCCAGCAGTCTAGGACAGGGGGCCCCCCGCTACACCTTC. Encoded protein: CASSLGQGAPRYTF.

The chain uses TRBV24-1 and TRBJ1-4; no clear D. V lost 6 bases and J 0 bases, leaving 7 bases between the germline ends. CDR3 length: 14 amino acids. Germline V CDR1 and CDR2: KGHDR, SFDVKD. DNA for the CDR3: TGTGCCACCAGTTCGAAAACAACTAATGAAAAACTGTTTTTT. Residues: CATSSKTTNEKLFF.

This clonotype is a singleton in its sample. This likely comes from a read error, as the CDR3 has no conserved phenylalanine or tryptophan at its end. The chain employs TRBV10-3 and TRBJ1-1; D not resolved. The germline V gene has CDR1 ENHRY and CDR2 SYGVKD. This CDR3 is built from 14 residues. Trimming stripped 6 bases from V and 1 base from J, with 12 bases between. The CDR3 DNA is TGTGCCATCAGCGAGGACGGAACGAACACTGAAGCTTTCTCT. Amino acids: CAISEDGTNTEAFS.

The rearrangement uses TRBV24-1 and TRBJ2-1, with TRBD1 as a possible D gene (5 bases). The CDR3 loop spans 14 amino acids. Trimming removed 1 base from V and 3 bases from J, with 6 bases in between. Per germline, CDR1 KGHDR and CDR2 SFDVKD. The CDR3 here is CATSDFTGYNEQFF. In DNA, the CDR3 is TGTGCCACCAGTGATTTTACAGGCTACAATGAGCAGTTCTTC.

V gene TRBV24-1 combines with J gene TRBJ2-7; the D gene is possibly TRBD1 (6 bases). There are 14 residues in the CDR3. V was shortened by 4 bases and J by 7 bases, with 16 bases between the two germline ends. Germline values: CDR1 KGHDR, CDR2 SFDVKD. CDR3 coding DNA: TGTGCCACCAGTGAGGTAGGGGGTTCCCCTGAGCAGTACTTC. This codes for CATSEVGGSPEQYF.

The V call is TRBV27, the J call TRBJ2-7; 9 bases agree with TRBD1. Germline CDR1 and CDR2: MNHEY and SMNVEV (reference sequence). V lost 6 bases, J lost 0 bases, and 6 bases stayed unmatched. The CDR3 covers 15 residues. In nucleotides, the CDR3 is TGTGCCAGCAGGAAACAGGGGGCCGACTCCTACGAGCAGTACTTC. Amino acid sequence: CASRKQGADSYEQYF.

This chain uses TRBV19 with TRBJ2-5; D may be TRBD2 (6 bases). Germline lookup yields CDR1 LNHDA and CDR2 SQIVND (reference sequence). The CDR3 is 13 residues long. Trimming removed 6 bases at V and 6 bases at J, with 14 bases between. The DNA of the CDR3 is TGTGCCAGTAGCGGAGGGACGTCGCAGACCCAGTACTTC. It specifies CASSGGTSQTQYF.

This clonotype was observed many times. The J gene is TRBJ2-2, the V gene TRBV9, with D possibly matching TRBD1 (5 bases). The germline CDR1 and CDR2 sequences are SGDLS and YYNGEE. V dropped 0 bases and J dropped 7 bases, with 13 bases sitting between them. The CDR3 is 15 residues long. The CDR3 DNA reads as TGTGCCAGCAGCGTAGTCATGGGGCAGGGCGGGGAGCTGTTTTTT. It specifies CASSVVMGQGGELFF.

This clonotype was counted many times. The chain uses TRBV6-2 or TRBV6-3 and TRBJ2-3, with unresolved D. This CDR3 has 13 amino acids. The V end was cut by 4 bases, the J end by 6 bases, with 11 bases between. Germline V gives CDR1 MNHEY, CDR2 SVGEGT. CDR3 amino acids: CASSFTLGDTQYF. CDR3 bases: TGTGCCAGCAGTTTCACATTGGGGGATACGCAGTATTTT.

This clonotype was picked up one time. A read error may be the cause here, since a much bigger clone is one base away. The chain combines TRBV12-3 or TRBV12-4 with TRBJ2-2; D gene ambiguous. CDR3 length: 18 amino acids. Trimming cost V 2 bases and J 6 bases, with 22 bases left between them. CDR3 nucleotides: TGTGCCAGCAGTTTATACCGACACCCCGAAGGGTTCGCCGGGGAGCTGTTTTTT. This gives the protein CASSLYRHPEGFAGELFF.

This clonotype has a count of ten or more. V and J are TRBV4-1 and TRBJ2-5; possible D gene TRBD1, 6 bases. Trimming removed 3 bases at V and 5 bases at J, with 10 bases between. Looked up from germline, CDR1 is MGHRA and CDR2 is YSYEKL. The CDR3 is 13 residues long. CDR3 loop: CASSQDSRETQYF. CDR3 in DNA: TGCGCCAGCAGCCAGGACAGTCGGGAGACCCAGTACTTC.

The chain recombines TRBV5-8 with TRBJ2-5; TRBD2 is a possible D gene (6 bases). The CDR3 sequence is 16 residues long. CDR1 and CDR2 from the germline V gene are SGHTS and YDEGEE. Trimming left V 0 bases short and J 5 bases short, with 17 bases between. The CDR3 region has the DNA TGTGCCAGCAGCTTGGATCGGCAGGGAGGTTCCGAGACCCAGTACTTC. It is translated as CASSLDRQGGSETQYF. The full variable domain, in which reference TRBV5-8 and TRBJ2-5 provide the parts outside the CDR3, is EAGVTQSPTHLIKTRGQQATLRCSPISGHTSVYWYQQALGLGLQFLLWYDEGEERNRGNFPPRFSGRQFPNYSSELNVNALELEDSALYLCASSLDRQGGSETQYFGPGTRLLVL.

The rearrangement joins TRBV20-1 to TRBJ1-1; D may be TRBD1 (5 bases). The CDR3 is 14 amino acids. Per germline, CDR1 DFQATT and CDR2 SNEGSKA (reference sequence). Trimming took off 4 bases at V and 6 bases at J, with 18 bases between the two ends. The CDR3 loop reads CSATGLAGGAEAFF. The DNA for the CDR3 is TGCAGTGCTACCGGACTAGCGGGGGGAGCTGAAGCTTTCTTT.

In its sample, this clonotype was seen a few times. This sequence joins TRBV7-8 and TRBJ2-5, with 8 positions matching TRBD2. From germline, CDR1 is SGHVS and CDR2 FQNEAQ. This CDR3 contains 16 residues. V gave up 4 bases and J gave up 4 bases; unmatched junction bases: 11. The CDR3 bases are TGTGCCAGCAGCTCCTTTGCGGTAGCGGGACGAGAGACCCAGTACTTC. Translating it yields CASSSFAVAGRETQYF.

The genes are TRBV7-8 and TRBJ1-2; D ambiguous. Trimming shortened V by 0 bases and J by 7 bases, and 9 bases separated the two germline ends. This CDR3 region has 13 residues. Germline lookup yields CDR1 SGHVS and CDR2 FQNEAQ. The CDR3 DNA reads TGTGCCAGCAGCTTAGCCCCATTGGGTGGCTACACCTTC. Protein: CASSLAPLGGYTF.